Presented here are 2 T cell receptor beta chains from one specimen sequenced in a study of CD4 T cells in relation to SARS-CoV-2 and coronaviruses. Unexposed donor CD4+ T cells date from about 2011-2019, before the COVID-19 pandemic. Data came from immunoSEQ multiplex PCR; TCRdb stores just in-frame clones and leaves some out. The data contain roughly 71,000 clones, over 70% of them singletons. What was sequenced was memory CD4+ T cells from PBMCs. These TCRs come from a human donor in good health.

The chain carries TRBV7-9 and TRBJ1-4, with D possibly matching TRBD1 (6 bases). V lost 2 bases and J lost 6, with 10 bases in between. CDR1 and CDR2 (germline): SEHNR, FQNEAQ (reference sequence). This CDR3 has 14 amino acids. CDR3 sequence (DNA): TGTGCCAGCAGCTTAAGGGACATTGATGAAAAACTGTTTTTT. Translating gives CASSLRDIDEKLFF.

The chain carries TRBV28 and TRBJ1-1; D remains ambiguous. The CDR3 runs 11 residues. Germline CDR1 is MDHEN and CDR2 is SYDVKM. The ends were cut back, 6 bases at V and 10 bases at J, with 12 bases in the middle. The CDR3 sequence: CASSYREAAFF. The CDR3 bases are TGTGCCAGCAGCTATAGAGAGGCAGCTTTCTTT. Variable domain in full (rest from reference TRBV28 and TRBJ1-1): DVKVTQSSRYLVKRTGEKVFLECVQDMDHENMFWYRQDPGLGLRLIYFSYDVKMKEKGDIPEGYSVSREKKERFSLILESASTNQTSMYLCASSYREAAFFGQGTRLTVV.